Included here is one T cell receptor beta chain sequence, with context. This clone appeared a few times. Its antigen is not yet known. No base qualities exist here, and no much larger clone lies one base off it. This entry belongs to a study of T cell responses to AZD1222 COVID-19 vaccine (dated by TCRdb to the early 2020s). Context from the whole study: Because spike-specific TCR depth and breadth did not differ between the two schedules, AZD1222 recipients who got a second dose at roughly 4 weeks were pooled with those who got a second dose at roughly 12 weeks. TCR sequencing covered some 250 trial participants: 200 to 220 given two doses of AZD1222 and about 26 given two doses of MenACWY control vaccine. Enrollment into the trials was organized by age into subgroups of 18-55, 56-69 and 70-plus years, and those subgroups contained roughly 140, 27 and 60 TCR-sequenced participants, respectively. Broad study findings and their caveats: Epitopes outside the regions mutated in the B.1.351 and B.1.1.7 variants were reportedly recognized by nearly half of the unique spike-specific TCRs. Most participants were white British and females outnumbered males, and the authors suggested that clonal diversity may have been underestimated. The 56-69-year group was small, and its depth increase did not reach significance, likely because of low power. After two AZD1222 doses, both the breadth and the depth of spike-specific TCRs were significantly higher than at day 0 and than in MenACWY recipients. The whole spike protein was spanned by vaccine-associated CD4 TCRs, and dominant responses were seen in regions 160-218 and 743-854. Only five to seven AZD1222 recipients were SARS-CoV-2 seropositive at baseline, limiting conclusions about previously exposed vaccinees. Because no day 14 peak-response samples were available, the repertoires could be characterized only after the peak T cell response.

The time point label of this sample denotes: baseline before first vaccination. Samples from vaccinated people were obtained from the UK trials COV001 and COV002, which included a single-blind randomized controlled phase 2/3 trial of AZD1222 (ChAdOx1 nCoV-19) in healthy adults. Trial participant PBMC samples were collected at day 0 and day 28 after the second dose for TCRbeta chain sequencing. The CDR3 regions of human TCRbeta chains were analyzed by immunosequencing. The study's processing was this. TCRs in the repertoires were compared against a reference library of SARS-CoV-2-specific TCRs that had been generated with the MIRA antigen-specificity platform. Breadth meant the fraction of unique TCRs that were SARS-CoV-2-associated, whereas depth meant the fraction of total T cells that were SARS-CoV-2-associated. Using the MIRA data, each spike-specific TCR was mapped to the spike region that the TCR reacts to and placed in a CD4 or CD8 class. Log10-transformed breadth and depth values were compared by one-way ANOVA with Sidak's multiple comparisons tests. TCRdb provides this immuneACCESS table in a form limited to in-frame rearrangements. Some clones are lacking; in checked studies, under half of them reflect an unresolved V gene, and why the rest are absent is not known. D and trimming were read from the DNA, whereas the V and J calls and clone size are those reported in that table. This sample gives about 170,000 clones in total; more than 90% of them show up just once. In total, the top ten clones hold 1.5% to 2% of the sample.

Taken from cysteine to phenylalanine, the CDR3 has 15 residues. Only the CDR3 DNA stays, 45 bases, in frame from base 1. Via the germline V gene (reference sequence), CDR1 is LNHDA and CDR2 SQIVND. The junction shows trimming of 1 base on V and 4 bases on J, plus 10 bases between the germline ends. The sequence links TRBV19 to TRBJ2-2; TRBD1 might be the D gene, on 5 matching bases. The receptor was isolated from an adult in good health. The sample was peripheral blood, taken on day 0 of AZD1222 vaccination. The DNA reads TGTGCCAGTAGTATAGTAGGGGTGGGCACCGGGGAGCTGTTTTTT. This codes for CASSIVGVGTGELFF.